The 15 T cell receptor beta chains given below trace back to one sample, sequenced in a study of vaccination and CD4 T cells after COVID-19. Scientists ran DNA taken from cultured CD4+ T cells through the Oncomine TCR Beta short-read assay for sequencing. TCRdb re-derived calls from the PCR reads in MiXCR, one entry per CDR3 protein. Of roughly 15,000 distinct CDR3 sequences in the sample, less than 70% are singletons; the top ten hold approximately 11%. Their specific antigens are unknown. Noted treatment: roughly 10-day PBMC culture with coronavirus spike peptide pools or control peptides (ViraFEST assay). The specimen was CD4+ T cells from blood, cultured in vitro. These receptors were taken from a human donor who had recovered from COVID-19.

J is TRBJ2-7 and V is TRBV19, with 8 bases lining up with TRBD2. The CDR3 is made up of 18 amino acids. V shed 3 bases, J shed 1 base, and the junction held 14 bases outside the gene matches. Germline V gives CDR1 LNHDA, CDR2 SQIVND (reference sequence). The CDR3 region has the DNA TGTGCCAGTAGTATTAGGACTAGCAAGGGGAGCAGGTCCTACGAGCAGTACTTC. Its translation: CASSIRTSKGSRSYEQYF.

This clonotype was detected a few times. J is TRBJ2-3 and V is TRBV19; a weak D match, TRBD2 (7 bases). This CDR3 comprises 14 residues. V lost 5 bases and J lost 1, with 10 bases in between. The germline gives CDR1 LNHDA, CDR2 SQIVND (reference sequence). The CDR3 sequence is CASSWRGRTDTQYF. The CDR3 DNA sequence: TGTGCCAGTAGTTGGCGGGGGCGCACAGATACGCAGTATTTT.

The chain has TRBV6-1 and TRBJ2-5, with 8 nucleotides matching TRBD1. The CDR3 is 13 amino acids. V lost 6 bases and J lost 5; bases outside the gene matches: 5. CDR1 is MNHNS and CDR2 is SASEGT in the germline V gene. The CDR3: CASRRTGMETQYF. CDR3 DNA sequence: TGTGCCAGCAGGAGGACAGGGATGGAGACCCAGTACTTC.

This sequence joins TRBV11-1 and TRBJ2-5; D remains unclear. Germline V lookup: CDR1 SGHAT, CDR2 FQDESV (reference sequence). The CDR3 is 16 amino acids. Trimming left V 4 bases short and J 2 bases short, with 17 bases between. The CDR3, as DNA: TGTGCCAGCAGCTACAGACGTGGGCAGGTTCAAGAGACCCAGTACTTC. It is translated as CASSYRRGQVQETQYF.

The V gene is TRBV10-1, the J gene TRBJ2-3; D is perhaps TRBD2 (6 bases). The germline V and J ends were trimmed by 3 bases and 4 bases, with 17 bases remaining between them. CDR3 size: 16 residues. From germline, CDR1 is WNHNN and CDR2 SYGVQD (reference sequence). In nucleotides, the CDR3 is TGCGCCAGCAGTGATCCCGGGGGAGTAAGCGCAGATACGCAGTATTTT. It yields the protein CASSDPGGVSADTQYF.

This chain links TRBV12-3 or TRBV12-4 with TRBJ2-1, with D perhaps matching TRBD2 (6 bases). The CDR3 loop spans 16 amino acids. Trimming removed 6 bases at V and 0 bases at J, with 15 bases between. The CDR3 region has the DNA TGTGCCAGCAGGAAGGAGGGGACCCACTCCTACAATGAGCAGTTCTTC. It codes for CASRKEGTHSYNEQFF.

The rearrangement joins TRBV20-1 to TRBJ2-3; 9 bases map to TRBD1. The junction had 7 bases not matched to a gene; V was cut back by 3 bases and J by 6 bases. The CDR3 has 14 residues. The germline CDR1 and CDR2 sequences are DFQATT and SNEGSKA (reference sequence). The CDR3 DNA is TGCAGTGCTAGCGACGGGACAGGGCAGGATACGCAGTATTTT. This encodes CSASDGTGQDTQYF.

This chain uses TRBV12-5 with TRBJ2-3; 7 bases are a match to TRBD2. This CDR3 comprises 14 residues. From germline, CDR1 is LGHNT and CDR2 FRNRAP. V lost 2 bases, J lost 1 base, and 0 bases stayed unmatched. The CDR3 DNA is TGTGCTAGTGGTTTGCTAGCGGGCACAGATACGCAGTATTTT. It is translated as CASGLLAGTDTQYF. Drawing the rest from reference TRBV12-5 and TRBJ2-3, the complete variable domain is DARVTQTPRHKVTEMGQEVTMRCQPILGHNTVFWYRQTMMQGLELLAYFRNRAPLDDSGMPKDRFSAEMPDATLATLKIQPSEPRDSAVYFCASGLLAGTDTQYFGPGTRLTVL.

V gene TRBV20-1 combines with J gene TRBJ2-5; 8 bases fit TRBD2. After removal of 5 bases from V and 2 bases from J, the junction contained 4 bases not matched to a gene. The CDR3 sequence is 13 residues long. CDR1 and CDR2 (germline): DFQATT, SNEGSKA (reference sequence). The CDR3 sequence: CSALTSAQETQYF. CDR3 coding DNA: TGCAGTGCTTTGACTAGCGCACAAGAGACCCAGTACTTC.

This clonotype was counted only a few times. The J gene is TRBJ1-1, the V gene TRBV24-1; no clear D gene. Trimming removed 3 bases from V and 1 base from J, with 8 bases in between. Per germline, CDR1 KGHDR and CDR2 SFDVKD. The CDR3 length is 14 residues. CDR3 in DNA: TGTGCCACCAGTGATGGGGTAGGGAACACTGAAGCTTTCTTT. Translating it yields CATSDGVGNTEAFF.

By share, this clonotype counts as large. The CDR3 is CASRGYGSGYTEAFF. The CDR3 DNA is TGCGCCAGCAGGGGATACGGGAGTGGATACACTGAAGCTTTCTTT. V gene TRBV4-1 combines with J gene TRBJ1-1, with no clear D. In germline, CDR1 is MGHRA, CDR2 YSYEKL. The V gene lost 6 bases and the J gene lost 3 bases, with 17 bases spanning the gap. The CDR3 is made up of 15 amino acids.

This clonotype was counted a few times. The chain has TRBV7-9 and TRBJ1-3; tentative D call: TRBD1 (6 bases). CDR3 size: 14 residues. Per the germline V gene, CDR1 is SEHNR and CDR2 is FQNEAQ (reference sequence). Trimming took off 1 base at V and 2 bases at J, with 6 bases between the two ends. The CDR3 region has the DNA TGTGCCAGCAGCTTAGACAGGGCTGGAAACACCATATATTTT. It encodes CASSLDRAGNTIYF.

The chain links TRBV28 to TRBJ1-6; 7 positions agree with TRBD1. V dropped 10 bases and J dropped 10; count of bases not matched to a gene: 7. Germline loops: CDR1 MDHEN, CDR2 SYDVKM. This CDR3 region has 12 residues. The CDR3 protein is CATRDSRSPLHF. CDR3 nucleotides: TGTGCCACCCGGGACAGTCGATCACCCCTCCACTTT. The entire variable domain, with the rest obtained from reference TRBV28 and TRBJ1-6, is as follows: DVKVTQSSRYLVKRTGEKVFLECVQDMDHENMFWYRQDPGLGLRLIYFSYDVKMKEKGDIPEGYSVSREKKERFSLILESASTNQTSMYLCATRDSRSPLHFGNGTRLTVT.

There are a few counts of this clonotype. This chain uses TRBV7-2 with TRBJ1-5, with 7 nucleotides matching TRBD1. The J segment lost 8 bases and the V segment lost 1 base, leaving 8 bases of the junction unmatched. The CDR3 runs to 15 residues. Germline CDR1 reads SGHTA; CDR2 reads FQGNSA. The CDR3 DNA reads TGTGCCAGCAGCTTAGGACAGGGTCCTTGGGAGCCCCAGCATTTT. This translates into CASSLGQGPWEPQHF.

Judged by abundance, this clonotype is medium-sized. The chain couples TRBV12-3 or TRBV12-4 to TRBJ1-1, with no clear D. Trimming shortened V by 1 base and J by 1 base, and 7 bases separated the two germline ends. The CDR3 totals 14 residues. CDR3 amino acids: CASSLVWENTEAFF. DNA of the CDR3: TGTGCCAGCAGTTTAGTCTGGGAGAACACTGAAGCTTTCTTT.